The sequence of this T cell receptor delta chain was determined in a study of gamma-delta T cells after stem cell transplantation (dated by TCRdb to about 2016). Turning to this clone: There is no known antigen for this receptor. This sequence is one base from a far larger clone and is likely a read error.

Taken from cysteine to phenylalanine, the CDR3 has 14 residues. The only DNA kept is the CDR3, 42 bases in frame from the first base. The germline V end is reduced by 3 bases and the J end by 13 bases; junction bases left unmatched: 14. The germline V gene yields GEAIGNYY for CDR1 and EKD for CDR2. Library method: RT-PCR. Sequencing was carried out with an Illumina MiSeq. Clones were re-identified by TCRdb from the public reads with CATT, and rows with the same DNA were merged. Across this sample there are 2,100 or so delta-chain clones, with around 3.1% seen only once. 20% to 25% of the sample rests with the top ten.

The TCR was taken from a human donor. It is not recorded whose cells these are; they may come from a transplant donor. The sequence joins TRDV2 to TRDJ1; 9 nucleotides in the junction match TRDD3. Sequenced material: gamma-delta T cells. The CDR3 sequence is CACDPIKGDTAHIF. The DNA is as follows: TGTGCCTGTGACCCGATTAAGGGGGATACCGCTCACATCTTT.